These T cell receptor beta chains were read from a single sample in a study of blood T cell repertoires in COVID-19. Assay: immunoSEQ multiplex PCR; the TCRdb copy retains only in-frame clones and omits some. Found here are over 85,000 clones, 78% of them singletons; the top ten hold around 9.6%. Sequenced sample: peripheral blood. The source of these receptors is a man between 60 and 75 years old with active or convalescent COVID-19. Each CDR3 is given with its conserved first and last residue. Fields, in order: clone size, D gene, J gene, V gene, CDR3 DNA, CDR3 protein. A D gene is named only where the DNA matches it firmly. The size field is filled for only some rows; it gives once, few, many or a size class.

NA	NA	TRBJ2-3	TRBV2	TGTGCCAGCAGTTCGGCGGGGCGAGATACGCAGTATTTT	CASSSAGRDTQYF
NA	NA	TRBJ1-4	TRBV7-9	TGTGCCAGCAGCTTAGCGGACACGGCCAATGAAAAACTGTTTTTT	CASSLADTANEKLFF
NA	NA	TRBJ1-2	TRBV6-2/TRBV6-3	TGTGCCAGCAGCCCAAGTACCGGGACAAGATATGGCTACACCTTC	CASSPSTGTRYGYTF
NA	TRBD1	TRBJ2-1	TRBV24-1	TGTGCCACCAGTGACCGCCTAGACGGGACAGGGGTGGTTGAGCAGTTCTTC	CATSDRLDGTGVVEQFF
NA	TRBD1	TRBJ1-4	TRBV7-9	TGTGCCAGCAGCTTAAAGGGGGCAGGAGAAAAACTGTTTTTT	CASSLKGAGEKLFF
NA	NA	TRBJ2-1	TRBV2	TGTGCCAGCAGTAAAGAGCGTGGTGAGCAGTTCTTC	CASSKERGEQFF
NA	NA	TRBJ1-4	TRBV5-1	TGCGCCAGCAGCTTAGGACAGTCTAATGAAAAACTGTTTTTT	CASSLGQSNEKLFF
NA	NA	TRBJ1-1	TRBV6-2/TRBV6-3	TGTGCCAGCAGTGTGACAGGCTTGAACACTGAAGCTTTCTTT	CASSVTGLNTEAFF
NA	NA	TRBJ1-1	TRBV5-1	TGCGCCAGCAGCTTAGGAGATCAGAACACTGAAGCTTTCTTT	CASSLGDQNTEAFF
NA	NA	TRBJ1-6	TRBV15	TGTGCCACCAGCAGAGATTTCGAGAAATCACCCCTCCACTTT	CATSRDFEKSPLHF
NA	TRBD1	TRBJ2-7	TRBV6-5	TGTGCCAGCAGTCTCCGGACAGGGGGAGTTTACGAGCAGTACTTC	CASSLRTGGVYEQYF
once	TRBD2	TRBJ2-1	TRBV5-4	TGTGCCAGCAGCGTGACTAGCGGGTCCTACAATGAGCAGTTCTTC	CASSVTSGSYNEQFF
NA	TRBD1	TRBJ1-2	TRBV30	TGTGCCTGGAGTCGTGGACAGGCCCAAGGCTACACCTTC	CAWSRGQAQGYTF
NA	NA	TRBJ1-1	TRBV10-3	TGTGCCATCAGGGACTCTCCGGCGAACACTGAAGCTTTCTTT	CAIRDSPANTEAFF